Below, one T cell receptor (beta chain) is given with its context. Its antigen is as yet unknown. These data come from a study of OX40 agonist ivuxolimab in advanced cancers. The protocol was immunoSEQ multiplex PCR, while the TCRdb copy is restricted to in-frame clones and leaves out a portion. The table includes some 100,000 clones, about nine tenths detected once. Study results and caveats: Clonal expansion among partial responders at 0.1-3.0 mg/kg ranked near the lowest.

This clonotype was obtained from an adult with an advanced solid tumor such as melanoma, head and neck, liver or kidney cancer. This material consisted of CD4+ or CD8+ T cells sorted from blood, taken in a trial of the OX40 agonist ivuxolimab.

The CDR3 sequence: CASSYIALETQYF. The CDR3 DNA is TGTGCCAGCAGTTATATTGCCCTAGAGACCCAGTACTTC. The rearrangement links TRBV6-6 to TRBJ2-5; D uncertain. The CDR3 is made up of 13 amino acids. Germline V gives CDR1 MNHNY, CDR2 SVGAGI (reference sequence). Trimming shortened V by 3 bases and J by 4 bases, and 9 bases separated the two germline ends.